This T cell receptor (beta chain) emerged from a study of T cell clonotyping in hematopoietic cell transplantation. Study-wide results and limits: After transplant, recipient diversity fell while pathologically expanded clonotypes grew through day 180. Higher Inverse Simpson Index values in graft donor and pretransplant recipient predicted broader posttransplant TCR diversity. Few recipient clonotypes overlapped donors; over 95% were de novo at given depth. Cells were unsorted, so CD4 and CD8 contributions were not separated.

With regard to this clone: Antigen specificity is unknown.

This CDR3 is built from 15 residues. CDR1 LNHDA and CDR2 SQIVND come from the germline V gene (reference sequence). V lost 4 bases and J lost 3, with 13 bases in between. TCRdb's table, derived via immunoSEQ multiplex PCR, lists solely in-frame clones and lacks some. The repertoire holds roughly 15,000 clones, 80% to 90% seen once, with over 3.5% in the top ten. This sequence was found in a middle-aged woman in good health. Some clones in this sample may be carry-over from other donors' samples. The genes are TRBV19 and TRBJ1-3; no firm D call. The sample was peripheral blood mononuclear cells. CDR3 sequence (DNA): TGTGCCAGTAGTACCTTGACCGGGGATGGAAACACCATATATTTT. Protein sequence: CASSTLTGDGNTIYF.